This T cell receptor beta chain was recorded in a study of T cell responses to AZD1222 COVID-19 vaccine. Study results and caveats: With dominance at 160-218 and 743-854, vaccine-associated CD4 TCRs spanned spike. After the peak T cell response, and only then, were repertoires sampled. Recipients of AZD1222 seropositive at baseline numbered only 6 or 7. After two AZD1222 doses, spike-specific TCR breadth and depth rose versus day 0.

Note on this clone: Its target is unknown.

Germline values: CDR1 LNHNV, CDR2 YYDKDF (reference sequence). The CDR3 has 12 residues. Trimming left V 0 bases short and J 9 bases short, with 5 bases between. The method was immunoSEQ multiplex PCR; TCRdb's version includes in-frame clones alone and lacks a portion of them. The profile shows just under 150,000 clones, approximately 88% of them singletons. This TCR was recovered from an adult who received the MenACWY meningococcal vaccine as a control. Here the sequenced sample was peripheral blood, taken 28 days after the second dose of the MenACWY control vaccine. The V and J genes are TRBV15 and TRBJ2-2; D call uncertain. The CDR3 is CATSRDIRELFF. CDR3 nucleotides: TGTGCCACCAGCAGAGATATTCGGGAGCTGTTTTTT.